The T cell receptor (beta chain) under discussion was sequenced for a study of blood T cell repertoires in COVID-19. Study-wide context: T cells, B-cell-depleted T cells, or PBMCs supplied cDNA or gDNA.

This clone was seen a handful of times. Per the study methods: Using reference gene primer amplification, nucleated cell counts were estimated. This table comes from immunoSEQ multiplex PCR, and its TCRdb copy is limited to in-frame clones, with some not included. V and J calls and clone size are given by that table; D and trimming were obtained from the DNA. Found here are 250,000 to 400,000 clones, around nine tenths of them singletons; the top ten hold 1%. With 4 bases clipped from V and 7 bases from J, the junction kept 5 bases outside the gene matches. Per the germline V gene, CDR1 is SNHLY and CDR2 is FYNNEI. The CDR3 is 15 amino acids.

This clonotype was sampled from a man in his forties or fifties with active or convalescent COVID-19. This chain joins TRBV2 and TRBJ2-1; 12 bases fit TRBD2. The sequenced sample was peripheral blood. CDR3 amino acids: CASSVLAGGQNEQFF. The CDR3 bases are TGTGCCAGCAGTGTACTAGCGGGAGGACAGAATGAGCAGTTCTTC.